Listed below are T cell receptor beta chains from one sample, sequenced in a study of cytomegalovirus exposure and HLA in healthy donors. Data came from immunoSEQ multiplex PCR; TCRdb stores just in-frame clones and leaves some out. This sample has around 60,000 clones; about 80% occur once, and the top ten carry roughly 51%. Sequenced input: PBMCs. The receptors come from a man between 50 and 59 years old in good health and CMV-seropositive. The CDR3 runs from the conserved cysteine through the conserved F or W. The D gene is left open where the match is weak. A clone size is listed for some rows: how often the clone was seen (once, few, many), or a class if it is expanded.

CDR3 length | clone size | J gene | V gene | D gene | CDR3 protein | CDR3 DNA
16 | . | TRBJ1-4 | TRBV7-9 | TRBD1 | CAIGQGAVVTNEKLFF | TGTGCCATCGGACAGGGGGCAGTAGTAACTAATGAAAAACTGTTTTTT
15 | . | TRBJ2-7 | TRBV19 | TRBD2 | CASSLRGDRAYEQYF | TGTGCCAGTTCACTTCGGGGGGACCGAGCCTACGAGCAGTACTTC
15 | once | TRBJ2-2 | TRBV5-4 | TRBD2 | CASSLGGSYPGELFF | TGTGCCAGCAGCTTGGGCGGGAGCTATCCCGGGGAGCTGTTTTTT
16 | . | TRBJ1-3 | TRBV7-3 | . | CASSLLGGISGNTIYF | TGTGCCAGCAGCTTACTGGGGGGGATCTCTGGAAACACCATATATTTT
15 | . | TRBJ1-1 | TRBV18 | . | CASSPPHGGNTEAFF | TGTGCCAGCTCACCACCGCACGGGGGAAACACTGAAGCTTTCTTT
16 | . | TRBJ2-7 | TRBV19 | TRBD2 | CASSLRGLSASYEQYF | TGTGCCAGTAGTCTCCGGGGACTATCGGCCTCCTACGAGCAGTACTTC
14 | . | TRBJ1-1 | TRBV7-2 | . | CASAVRRAGTEAFF | TGTGCCAGCGCCGTAAGGAGGGCAGGGACTGAAGCTTTCTTT
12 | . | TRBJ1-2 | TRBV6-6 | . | CASRESVHGYTF | TGTGCCAGCAGAGAATCGGTTCATGGCTACACCTTC
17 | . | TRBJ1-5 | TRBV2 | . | CASSVSREGGSNQPQHF | TGTGCCAGCAGTGTATCTAGGGAGGGGGGTAGCAATCAGCCCCAGCATTTT
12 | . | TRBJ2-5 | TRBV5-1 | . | CASSSGEETQYF | TGCGCCAGCAGCTCCGGGGAAGAGACCCAGTACTTC
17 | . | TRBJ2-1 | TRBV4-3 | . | CASSHDTIVLISNEQFF | TGCGCCAGCAGCCACGATACCATCGTACTCATCTCCAATGAGCAGTTCTTC
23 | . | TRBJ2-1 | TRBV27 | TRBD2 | CASSMRPGQRVNIAGGNYNEQFF | TGTGCCAGCAGTATGCGACCGGGACAGCGGGTCAATATAGCGGGGGGCAACTACAATGAGCAGTTCTTC
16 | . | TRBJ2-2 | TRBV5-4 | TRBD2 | CASSNGTRWVTGELFF | TGTGCCAGCAGCAACGGGACTAGATGGGTCACCGGGGAGCTGTTTTTT
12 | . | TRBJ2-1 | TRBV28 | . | CASSIWGTEQFF | TGTGCCAGCAGCATTTGGGGCACTGAGCAGTTCTTC
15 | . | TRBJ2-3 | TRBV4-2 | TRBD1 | CASSQGTGGTDTQYF | TGTGCCAGCAGCCAAGGGACAGGGGGTACAGATACGCAGTATTTT
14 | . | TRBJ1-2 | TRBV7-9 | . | CASSPPGVGYGYTF | TGTGCCAGCAGCCCACCGGGGGTGGGTTATGGCTACACCTTC
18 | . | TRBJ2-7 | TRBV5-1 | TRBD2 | CASSLGGLAGGRPYEQYF | TGCGCCAGCAGCTTGGGGGGACTAGCGGGAGGACGTCCCTACGAGCAGTACTTC
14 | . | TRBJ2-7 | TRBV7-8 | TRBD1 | CASSQRDRVYEQYF | TGTGCCAGCAGCCAACGGGACAGGGTCTACGAGCAGTACTTC
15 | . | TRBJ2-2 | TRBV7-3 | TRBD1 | CASSLGQGRTGELFF | TGTGCCAGCAGCTTAGGACAGGGGAGGACCGGGGAGCTGTTTTTT
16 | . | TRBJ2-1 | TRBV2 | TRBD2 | CASSVSAGGSYNEQFF | TGTGCCAGCAGTGTATCGGCGGGGGGGAGTTACAATGAGCAGTTCTTC
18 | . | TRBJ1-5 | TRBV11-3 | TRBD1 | CASSLEGTGTGSNQPQHF | TGTGCCAGCAGCCTAGAGGGGACCGGGACAGGGAGTAATCAGCCCCAGCATTTT
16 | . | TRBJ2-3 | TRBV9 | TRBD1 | CASSVRTGGITDTQYF | TGTGCCAGCAGCGTCCGGACAGGGGGTATCACAGATACGCAGTATTTT
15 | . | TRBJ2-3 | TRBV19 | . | CASSIRLVGTDTQYF | TGTGCCAGTAGTATCCGACTAGTGGGCACAGATACGCAGTATTTT
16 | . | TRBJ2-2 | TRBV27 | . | CASSLWPPANTGELFF | TGTGCCAGCAGTTTGTGGCCACCCGCGAACACCGGGGAGCTGTTTTTT
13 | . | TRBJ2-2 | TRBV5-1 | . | CASSLVGGGELFF | TGCGCCAGCAGCTTGGTAGGAGGCGGGGAGCTGTTTTTT
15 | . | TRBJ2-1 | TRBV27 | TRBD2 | CASSLYAGEGNEQFF | TGTGCCAGCAGTTTATATGCGGGAGAGGGAAATGAGCAGTTCTTC
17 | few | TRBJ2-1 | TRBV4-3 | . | CASSQAIIVLIYNEQFF | TGCGCCAGCAGCCAAGCTATCATAGTACTCATCTACAATGAGCAGTTCTTC